The text below deals with one T cell receptor beta chain. The antigen is unknown. The data belong to a study of identical twins. A universal primer site was incorporated via template switching, and the cDNA contained unique molecular identifiers. TCRdb ran MiXCR on the 5' RACE reads and lists one entry per CDR3 protein. The sample yields 300,000 to 400,000 distinct CDR3 sequences, roughly an eighth seen once. Donors uniformly comprised healthy Caucasians. CDR1 SGHRS and CDR2 YFSETQ come from the germline V gene. The ends were cut back, 1 base at V and 4 bases at J, with 8 bases in the middle. The CDR3 runs 13 residues. Whole-study findings and limits: With abundant cord blood beta clonotypes, insertions were fewer; memory repertoires showed no such pattern.

This same sample was also part of a study on yellow fever vaccine responses in identical twins. That paper notes: Reportedly, twins' vaccine T cell responses looked partly convergent and partly personalized.

The TCR sequence derives from a woman aged 18-30 years in good health. The material sequenced was CD8+ T cells sorted from blood. The rearrangement joins TRBV5-1 to TRBJ1-1; D is perhaps TRBD1 (5 bases). The CDR3 DNA sequence: TGCGCCAGCAGCTTGTCAGGGTTCACTGAAGCTTTCTTT. It specifies CASSLSGFTEAFF.